The source of this TCR beta chain is a study of response to subunit inactivated influenza vaccine. Broader study findings: Each seasonal influenza vaccination recruits few new T cells, the authors suggested.

The CDR3 runs to 16 residues. The germline V gene has CDR1 MNHEY and CDR2 SVGAGI. The V and J ends lost 4 bases and 6 bases respectively, with 19 bases between them. TCRdb analysed the RT-PCR reads with MiXCR anew, one entry per CDR3 protein. The sample includes about 780,000 distinct CDR3 sequences, approximately 18% seen only once; the top ten take approximately 11%. This clonotype has more than one count but fewer than ten. The antigen remains undetermined. The sample consisted of PBMCs from blood, taken more than 4 days after vaccination. This sequence originates from a man aged 50-59 years who received an inactivated influenza vaccine. V usage is TRBV6-5 and J usage is TRBJ2-1; D assignment may be TRBD1 or TRBD2 (8 bases each). The CDR3 nucleotides read TGTGCCAGCAGTTCGCAGGGGGCGGGAGGTCTCAATGAGCAGTTCTTC. Its translation is CASSSQGAGGLNEQFF.